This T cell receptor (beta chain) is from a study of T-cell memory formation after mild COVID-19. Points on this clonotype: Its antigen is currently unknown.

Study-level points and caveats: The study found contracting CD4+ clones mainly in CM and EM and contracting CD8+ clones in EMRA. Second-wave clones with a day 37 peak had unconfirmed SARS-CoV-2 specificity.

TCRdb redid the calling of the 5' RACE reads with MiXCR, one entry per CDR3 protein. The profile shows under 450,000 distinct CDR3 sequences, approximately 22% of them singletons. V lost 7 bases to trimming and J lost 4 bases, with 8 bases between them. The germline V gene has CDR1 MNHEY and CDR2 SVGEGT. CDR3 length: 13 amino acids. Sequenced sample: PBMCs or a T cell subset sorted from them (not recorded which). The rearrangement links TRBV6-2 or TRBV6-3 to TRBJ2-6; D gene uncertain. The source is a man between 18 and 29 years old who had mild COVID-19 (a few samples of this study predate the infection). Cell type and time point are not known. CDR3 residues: CASTGAGANVLTF. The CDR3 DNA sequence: TGTGCCAGCACCGGAGCAGGGGCCAACGTCCTGACTTTC.